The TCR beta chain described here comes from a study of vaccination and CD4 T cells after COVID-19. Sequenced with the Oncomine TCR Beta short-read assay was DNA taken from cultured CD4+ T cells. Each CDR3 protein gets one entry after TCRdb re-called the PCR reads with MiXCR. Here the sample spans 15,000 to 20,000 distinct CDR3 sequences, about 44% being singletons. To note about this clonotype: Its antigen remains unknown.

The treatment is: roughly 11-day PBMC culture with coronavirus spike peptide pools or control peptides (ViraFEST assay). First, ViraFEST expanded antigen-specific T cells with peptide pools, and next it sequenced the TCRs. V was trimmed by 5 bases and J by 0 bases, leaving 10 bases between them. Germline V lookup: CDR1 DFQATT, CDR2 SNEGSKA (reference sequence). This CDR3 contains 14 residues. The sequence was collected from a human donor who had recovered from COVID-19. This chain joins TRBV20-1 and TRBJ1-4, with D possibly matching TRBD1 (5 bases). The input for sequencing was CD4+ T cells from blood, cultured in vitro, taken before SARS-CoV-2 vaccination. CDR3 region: CSAGHGATNEKLFF. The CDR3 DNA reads TGCAGTGCTGGACACGGCGCAACTAATGAAAAACTGTTTTTT.